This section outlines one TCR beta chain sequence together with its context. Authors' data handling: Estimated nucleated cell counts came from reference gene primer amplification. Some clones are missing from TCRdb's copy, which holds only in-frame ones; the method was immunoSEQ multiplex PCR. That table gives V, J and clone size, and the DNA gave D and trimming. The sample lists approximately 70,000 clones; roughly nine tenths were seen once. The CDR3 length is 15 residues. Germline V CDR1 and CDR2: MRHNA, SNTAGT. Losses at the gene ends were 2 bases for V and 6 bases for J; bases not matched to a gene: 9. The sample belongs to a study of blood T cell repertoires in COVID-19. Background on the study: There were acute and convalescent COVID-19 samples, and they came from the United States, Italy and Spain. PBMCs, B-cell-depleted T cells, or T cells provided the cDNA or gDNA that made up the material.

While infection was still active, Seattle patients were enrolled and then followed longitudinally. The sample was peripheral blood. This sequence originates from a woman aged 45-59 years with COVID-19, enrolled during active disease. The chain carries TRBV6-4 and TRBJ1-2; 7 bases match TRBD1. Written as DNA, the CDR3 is TGTGCCAGCAGTGACCCGGAGGACAGGAGGGATGGCTACACCTTC. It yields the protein CASSDPEDRRDGYTF.